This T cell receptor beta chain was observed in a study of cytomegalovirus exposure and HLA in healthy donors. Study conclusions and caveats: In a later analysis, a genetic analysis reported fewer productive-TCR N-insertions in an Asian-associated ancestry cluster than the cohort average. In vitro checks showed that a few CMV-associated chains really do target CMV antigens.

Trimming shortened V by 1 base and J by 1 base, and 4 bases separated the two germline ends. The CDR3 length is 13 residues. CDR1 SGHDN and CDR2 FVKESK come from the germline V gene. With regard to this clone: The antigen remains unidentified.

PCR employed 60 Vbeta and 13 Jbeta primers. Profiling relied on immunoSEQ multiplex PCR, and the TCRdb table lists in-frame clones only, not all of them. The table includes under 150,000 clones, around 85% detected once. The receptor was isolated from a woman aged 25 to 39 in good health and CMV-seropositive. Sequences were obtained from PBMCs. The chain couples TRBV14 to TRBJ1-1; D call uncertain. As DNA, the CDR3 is TGTGCCAGCAGCCAAGGGCCGAACACTGAAGCTTTCTTT. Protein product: CASSQGPNTEAFF.